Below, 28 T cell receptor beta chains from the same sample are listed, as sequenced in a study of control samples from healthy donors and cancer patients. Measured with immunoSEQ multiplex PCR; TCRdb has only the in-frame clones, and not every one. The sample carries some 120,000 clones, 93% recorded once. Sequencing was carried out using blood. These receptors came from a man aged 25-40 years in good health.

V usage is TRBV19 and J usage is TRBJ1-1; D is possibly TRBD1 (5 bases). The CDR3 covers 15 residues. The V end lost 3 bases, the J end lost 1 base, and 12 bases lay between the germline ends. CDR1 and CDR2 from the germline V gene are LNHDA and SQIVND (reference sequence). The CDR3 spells CASSIPGVKNTEAFF. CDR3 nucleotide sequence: TGTGCCAGTAGTATCCCGGGGGTAAAGAACACTGAAGCTTTCTTT.

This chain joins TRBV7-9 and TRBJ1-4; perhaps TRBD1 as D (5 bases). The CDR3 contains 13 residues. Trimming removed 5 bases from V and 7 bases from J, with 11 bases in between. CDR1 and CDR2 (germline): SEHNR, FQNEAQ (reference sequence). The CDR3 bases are TGTGCCAGCAGCGTCCTTGGGGGTGAAAAACTGTTTTTT. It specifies CASSVLGGEKLFF.

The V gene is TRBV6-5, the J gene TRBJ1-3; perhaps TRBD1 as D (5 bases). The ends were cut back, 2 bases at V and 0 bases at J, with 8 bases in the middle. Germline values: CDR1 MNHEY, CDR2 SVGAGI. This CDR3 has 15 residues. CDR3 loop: CASSYDRNSGNTIYF. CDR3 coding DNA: TGTGCCAGCAGTTACGACAGAAACTCTGGAAACACCATATATTTT.

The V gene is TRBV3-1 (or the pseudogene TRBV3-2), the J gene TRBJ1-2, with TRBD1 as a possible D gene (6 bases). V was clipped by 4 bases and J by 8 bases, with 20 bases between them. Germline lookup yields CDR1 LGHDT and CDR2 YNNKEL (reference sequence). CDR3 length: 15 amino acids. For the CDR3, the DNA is TGTGCCAGCAGCCTCACCGGGACATCAGGCGGGGGCTACACCTTC. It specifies CASSLTGTSGGGYTF.

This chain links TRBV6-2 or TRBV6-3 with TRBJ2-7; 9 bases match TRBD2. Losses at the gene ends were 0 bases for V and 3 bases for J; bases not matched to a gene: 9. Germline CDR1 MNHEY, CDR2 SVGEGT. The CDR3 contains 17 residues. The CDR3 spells CASSYSTWLAGNYEQYV. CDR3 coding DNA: TGTGCCAGCAGTTACTCGACATGGCTAGCGGGGAACTACGAGCAGTACGTC.

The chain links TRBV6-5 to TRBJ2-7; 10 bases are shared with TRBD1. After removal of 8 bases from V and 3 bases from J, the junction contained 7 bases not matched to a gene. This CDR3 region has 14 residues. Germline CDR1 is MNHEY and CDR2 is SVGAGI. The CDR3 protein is CASPSGTGVYEQYF. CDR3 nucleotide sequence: TGTGCCAGCCCTTCCGGGACAGGGGTCTACGAGCAGTACTTC.

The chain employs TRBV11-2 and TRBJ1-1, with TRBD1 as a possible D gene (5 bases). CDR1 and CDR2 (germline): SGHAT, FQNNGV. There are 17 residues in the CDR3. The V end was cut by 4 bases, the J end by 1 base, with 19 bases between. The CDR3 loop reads CASSSNGLRGGNTEAFF. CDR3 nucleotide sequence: TGTGCCAGCAGCTCAAATGGGCTGCGGGGGGGGAACACTGAAGCTTTCTTT.

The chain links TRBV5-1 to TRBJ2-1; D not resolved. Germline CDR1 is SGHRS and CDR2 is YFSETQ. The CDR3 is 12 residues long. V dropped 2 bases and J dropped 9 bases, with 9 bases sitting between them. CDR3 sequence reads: CASSFPVGEQFF. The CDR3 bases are TGCGCCAGCAGCTTTCCTGTGGGTGAGCAGTTCTTC. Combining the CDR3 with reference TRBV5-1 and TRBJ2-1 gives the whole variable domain KAGVTQTPRYLIKTRGQQVTLSCSPISGHRSVSWYQQTPGQGLQFLFEYFSETQRNKGNFPGRFSGRQFSNSRSEMNVSTLELGDSALYLCASSFPVGEQFFGPGTRLTVL.

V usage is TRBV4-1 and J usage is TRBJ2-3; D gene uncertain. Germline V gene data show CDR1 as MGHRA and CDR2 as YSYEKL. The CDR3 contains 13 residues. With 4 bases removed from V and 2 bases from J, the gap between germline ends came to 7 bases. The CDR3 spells CASSPGPTDTQYF. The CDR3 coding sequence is TGCGCCAGCAGCCCTGGCCCCACAGATACGCAGTATTTT.

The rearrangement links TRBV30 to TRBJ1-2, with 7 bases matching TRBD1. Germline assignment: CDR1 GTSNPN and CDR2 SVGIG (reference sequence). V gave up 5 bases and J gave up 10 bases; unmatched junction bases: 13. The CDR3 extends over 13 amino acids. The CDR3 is CAWVVGTANVYTF. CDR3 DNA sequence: TGTGCCTGGGTAGTGGGGACAGCGAATGTCTACACCTTC.

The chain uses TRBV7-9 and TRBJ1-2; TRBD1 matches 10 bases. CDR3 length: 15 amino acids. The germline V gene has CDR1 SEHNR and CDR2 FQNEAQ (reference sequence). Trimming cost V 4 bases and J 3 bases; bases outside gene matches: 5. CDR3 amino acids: CASSSRDRGYYGYTF. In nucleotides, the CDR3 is TGTGCCAGCAGCTCGCGGGACAGGGGTTACTATGGCTACACCTTC.

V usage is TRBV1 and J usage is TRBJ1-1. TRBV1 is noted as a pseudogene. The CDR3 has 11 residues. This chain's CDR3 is CTSSHPEKAFF. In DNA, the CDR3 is TGCACCAGCAGCCACCCCGAGAAAGCTTTCTTT.

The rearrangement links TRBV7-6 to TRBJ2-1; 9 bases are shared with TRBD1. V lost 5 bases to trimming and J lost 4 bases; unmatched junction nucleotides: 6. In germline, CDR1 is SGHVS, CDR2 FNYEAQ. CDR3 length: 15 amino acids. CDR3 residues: CASSPGQGHYNEQFF. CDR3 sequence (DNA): TGTGCCAGCAGCCCGGGACAGGGACATTACAATGAGCAGTTCTTC.

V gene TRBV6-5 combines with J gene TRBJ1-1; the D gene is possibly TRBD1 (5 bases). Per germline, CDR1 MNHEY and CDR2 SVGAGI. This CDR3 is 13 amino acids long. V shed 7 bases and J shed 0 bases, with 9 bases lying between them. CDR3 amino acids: CASTEGMNTEAFF. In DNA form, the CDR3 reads TGTGCCAGCACCGAGGGGATGAACACTGAAGCTTTCTTT.

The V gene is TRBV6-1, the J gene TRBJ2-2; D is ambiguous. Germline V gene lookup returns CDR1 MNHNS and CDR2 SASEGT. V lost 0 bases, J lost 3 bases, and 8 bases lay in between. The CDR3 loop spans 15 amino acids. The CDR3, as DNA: TGTGCCAGCAGTGAAGCTTCGGAGCACACCGGGGAGCTGTTTTTT. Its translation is CASSEASEHTGELFF.

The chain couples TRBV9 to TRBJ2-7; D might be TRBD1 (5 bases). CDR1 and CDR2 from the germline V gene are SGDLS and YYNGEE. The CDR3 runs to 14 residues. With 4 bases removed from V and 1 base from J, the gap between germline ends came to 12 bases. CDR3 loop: CASSPATVSYEQYF. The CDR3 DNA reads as TGTGCCAGCAGCCCCGCGACAGTTTCCTACGAGCAGTACTTC. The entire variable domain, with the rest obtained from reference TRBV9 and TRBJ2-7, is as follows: DSGVTQTPKHLITATGQRVTLRCSPRSGDLSVYWYQQSLDQGLQFLIQYYNGEERAKGNILERFSAQQFPDLHSELNLSSLELGDSALYFCASSPATVSYEQYFGPGTRLTVT.

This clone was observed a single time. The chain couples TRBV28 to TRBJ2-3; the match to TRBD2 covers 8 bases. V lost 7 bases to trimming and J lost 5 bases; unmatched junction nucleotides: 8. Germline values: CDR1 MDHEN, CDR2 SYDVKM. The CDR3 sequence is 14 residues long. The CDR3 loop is CASKSGGLEDTQYF. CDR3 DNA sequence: TGTGCCAGCAAATCGGGGGGGTTAGAAGATACGCAGTATTTT.

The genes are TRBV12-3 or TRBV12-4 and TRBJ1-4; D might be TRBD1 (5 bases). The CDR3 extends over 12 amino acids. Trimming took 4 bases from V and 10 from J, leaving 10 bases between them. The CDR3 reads CASSSQGGKLFF. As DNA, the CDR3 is TGTGCCAGCAGTTCGCAGGGAGGAAAACTGTTTTTT.

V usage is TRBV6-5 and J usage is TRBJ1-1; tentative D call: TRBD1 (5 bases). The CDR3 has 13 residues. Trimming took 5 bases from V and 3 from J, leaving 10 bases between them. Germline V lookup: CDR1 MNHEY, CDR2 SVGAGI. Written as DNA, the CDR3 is TGTGCCAGCAGTCAACAGGCGCACACTGAAGCTTTCTTT. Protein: CASSQQAHTEAFF.

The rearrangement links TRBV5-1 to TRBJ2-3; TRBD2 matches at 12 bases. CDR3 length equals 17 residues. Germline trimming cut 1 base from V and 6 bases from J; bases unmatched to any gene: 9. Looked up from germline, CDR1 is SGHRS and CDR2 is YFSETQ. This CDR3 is CASSLTPSGGARDTQYF. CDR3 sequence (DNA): TGCGCCAGCAGCTTGACTCCTAGCGGGGGGGCCCGGGATACGCAGTATTTT.

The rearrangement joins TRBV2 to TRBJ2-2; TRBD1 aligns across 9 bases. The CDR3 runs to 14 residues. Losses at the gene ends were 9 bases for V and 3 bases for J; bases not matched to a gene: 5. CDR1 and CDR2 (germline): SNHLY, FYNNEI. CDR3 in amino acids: CARGRTGDTGELFF. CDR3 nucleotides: TGTGCCAGGGGGAGGACAGGGGACACCGGGGAGCTGTTTTTT.

The chain's CDR3 is CASSSGQGGTDTQYF. DNA for the CDR3: TGTGCCAGCAGCTCGGGACAGGGGGGGACAGATACGCAGTATTTT. The chain has TRBV7-3 and TRBJ2-3, with 11 bases lining up with TRBD1. The J segment lost 3 bases and the V segment lost 4 bases, leaving 3 bases of the junction unmatched. Germline V lookup: CDR1 SGHTA, CDR2 FQGTGA. The CDR3 sequence is 15 residues long.

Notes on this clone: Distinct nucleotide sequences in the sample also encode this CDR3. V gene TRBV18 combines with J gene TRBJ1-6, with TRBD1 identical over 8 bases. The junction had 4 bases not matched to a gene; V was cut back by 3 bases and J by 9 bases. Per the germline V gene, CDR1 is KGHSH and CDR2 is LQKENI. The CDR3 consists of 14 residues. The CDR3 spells CASSPGQGGSPLHF. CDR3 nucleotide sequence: TGTGCCAGCTCACCTGGACAGGGAGGTTCACCCCTCCACTTT.

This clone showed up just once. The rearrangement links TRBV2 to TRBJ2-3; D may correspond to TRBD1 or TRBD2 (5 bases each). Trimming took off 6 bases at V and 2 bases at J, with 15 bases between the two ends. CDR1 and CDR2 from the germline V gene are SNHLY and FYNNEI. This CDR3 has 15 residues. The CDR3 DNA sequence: TGTGCCAGCAGAGACCGGGACCAGAACACAGATACGCAGTATTTT. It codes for CASRDRDQNTDTQYF.

The CDR3 is CASSLGGGLSSEQYF. The CDR3 DNA sequence: TGTGCCAGCAGCTTAGGTGGGGGGCTAAGCTCCGAGCAGTACTTC. The chain uses TRBV7-9 and TRBJ2-7, with D perhaps given as TRBD1 or TRBD2 (6 bases each). The CDR3 loop spans 15 amino acids. Germline V gene sequence: CDR1 SEHNR, CDR2 FQNEAQ (reference sequence). V was clipped by 1 base and J by 6 bases, with 16 bases between them. The variable domain in full, completed from reference TRBV7-9 and TRBJ2-7, reads DTGVSQNPRHKITKRGQNVTFRCDPISEHNRLYWYRQTLGQGPEFLTYFQNEAQLEKSRLLSDRFSAERPKGSFSTLEIQRTEQGDSAMYLCASSLGGGLSSEQYFGPGTRLTVT.

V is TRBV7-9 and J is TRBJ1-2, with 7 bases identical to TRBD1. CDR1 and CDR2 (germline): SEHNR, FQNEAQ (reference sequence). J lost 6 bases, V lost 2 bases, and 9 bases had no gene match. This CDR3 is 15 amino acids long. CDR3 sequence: CASSLLDRESHGYTF. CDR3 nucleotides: TGTGCCAGCAGCTTACTTGACAGGGAATCGCATGGCTACACCTTC.

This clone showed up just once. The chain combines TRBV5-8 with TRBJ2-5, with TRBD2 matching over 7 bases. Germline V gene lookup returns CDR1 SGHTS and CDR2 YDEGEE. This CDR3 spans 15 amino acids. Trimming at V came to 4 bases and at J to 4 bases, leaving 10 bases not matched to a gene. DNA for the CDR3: TGTGCCAGCAGCCGTGGACTAGTGCATCGAGAGACCCAGTACTTC. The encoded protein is CASSRGLVHRETQYF.

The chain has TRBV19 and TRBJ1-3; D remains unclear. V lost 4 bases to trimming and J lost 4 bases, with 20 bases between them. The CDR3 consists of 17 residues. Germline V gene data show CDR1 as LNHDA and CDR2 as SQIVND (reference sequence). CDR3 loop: CASSNPTSLPSGNTIYF. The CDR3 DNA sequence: TGTGCCAGTAGTAATCCCACGTCTTTACCCAGCGGAAACACCATATATTTT.